This T cell receptor (beta chain) was captured in a study of regulatory T cells in long-lasting Graves disease. iRepertoire HTBI primers and Arm-PCR of CDR3 regions built TCR beta libraries. TCRdb recomputed calls from the multiplex PCR reads with MiXCR, one row per CDR3 protein. This sample has 680,000 or so distinct CDR3 sequences; around 15% occur once, and the top ten carry more than 15%. The V and J ends lost 0 bases and 6 bases respectively, with 9 bases between them. The CDR3 totals 14 residues. Per germline, CDR1 SGHAT and CDR2 FQNNGV. Time point: newly diagnosed GD, antithyroid drugs for less than 3 months. From RNA extracted from PBMCs, the TCR library was made. With EDTA tubes as the receptacles, approximately 10 milliliters of peripheral blood were drawn. This clonotype appeared many times. These data were likewise used in another study, on T cells in Graves' hyperthyroidism and ophthalmopathy. This second study notes: Blood also carried most thyroid clonotypes expanded above 0.001.

The sample in question was peripheral blood mononuclear cells (PBMCs), obtained at new diagnosis, from a patient treated with antithyroid drugs. This sequence was found in a woman between 25 and 40 years old with Graves disease. V and J are TRBV11-2 and TRBJ2-1, with a possible D match to TRBD2 (6 bases). CDR3 DNA sequence: TGTGCCAGCAGCTTAGATAGGGACTTCAATGAGCAGTTCTTC. It translates to CASSLDRDFNEQFF.